The source of this T cell receptor (beta chain) is a study of cytomegalovirus exposure and HLA in healthy donors. Overall study context: Clustering assigned 70% to 90% of the roughly 430 genotyped donors to the Caucasian-associated ancestry cluster.

The CDR3 extends over 11 amino acids. Germline V lookup: CDR1 DFQATT, CDR2 SNEGSKA (reference sequence). The primer mix had 60 Vbeta and 13 Jbeta primers. Sequencing used immunoSEQ multiplex PCR; TCRdb keeps in-frame clones, though not all of them. The data contain fewer than 200,000 clones, 65% to 80% of them seen just once; the ten biggest clones take up over 2%. The chain uses TRBV20-1 and TRBJ1-2, with 11 bases matching TRBD1. The clonotype comes from a woman aged 40 to 50 in good health and CMV-seropositive. The source material was PBMCs. CDR3 bases: TGCAGCACGGACAGGGGGCCTGGCTACACCTTC. Its translation is CSTDRGPGYTF.